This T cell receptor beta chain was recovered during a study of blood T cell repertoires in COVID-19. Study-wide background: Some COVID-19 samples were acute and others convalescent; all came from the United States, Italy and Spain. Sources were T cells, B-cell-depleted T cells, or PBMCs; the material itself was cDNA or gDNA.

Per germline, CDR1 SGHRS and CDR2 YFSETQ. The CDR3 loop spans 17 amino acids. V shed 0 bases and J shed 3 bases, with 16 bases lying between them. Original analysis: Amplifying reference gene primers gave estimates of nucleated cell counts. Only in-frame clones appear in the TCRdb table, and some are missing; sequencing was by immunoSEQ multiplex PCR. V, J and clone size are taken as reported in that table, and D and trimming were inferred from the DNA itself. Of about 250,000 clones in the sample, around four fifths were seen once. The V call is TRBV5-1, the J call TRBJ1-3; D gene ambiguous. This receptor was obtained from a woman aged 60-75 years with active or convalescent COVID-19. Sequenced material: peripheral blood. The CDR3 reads CASSLAGEFSFGNTIYF. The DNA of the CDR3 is TGCGCCAGCAGCTTGGCCGGGGAGTTTAGCTTTGGAAACACCATATATTTT. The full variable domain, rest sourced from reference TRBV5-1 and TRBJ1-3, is KAGVTQTPRYLIKTRGQQVTLSCSPISGHRSVSWYQQTPGQGLQFLFEYFSETQRNKGNFPGRFSGRQFSNSRSEMNVSTLELGDSALYLCASSLAGEFSFGNTIYFGEGSWLTVV.